This TCR beta chain is drawn from a study of blood T cell repertoires in COVID-19. The data were produced by immunoSEQ multiplex PCR, yet TCRdb's version contains in-frame clones alone and is incomplete. Found here are roughly 250,000 clones, around 82% of them singletons; the top ten hold around 1%. Germline lookup yields CDR1 MNHEY and CDR2 SMNVEV (reference sequence). The CDR3 is made up of 16 amino acids. Trimming left V 2 bases short and J 0 bases short, with 11 bases between. Seattle-derived patients entered the study during active infection and were followed longitudinally. The sequenced sample was peripheral blood. The clonotype was recovered from a human donor with COVID-19, enrolled during active disease. The donor label of this sample is uncertain. The chain couples TRBV27 to TRBJ1-5, with D possibly being TRBD1 (6 bases). DNA of the CDR3: TGTGCCAGCAGTTTACTTGCAGGGGTTAGCAATCAGCCCCAGCATTTT. Translated: CASSLLAGVSNQPQHF.